These 14 T cell receptor beta chains share one sample of origin, sequenced in a study of cytomegalovirus exposure and HLA in healthy donors. The PCR contained 60 Vbeta and 13 Jbeta primers. Using immunoSEQ multiplex PCR, the repertoire was profiled, and TCRdb retains in-frame clones only, with some absent. The sample carries approximately 75,000 clones, about 72% recorded once. The sequenced material came from PBMCs. These receptor sequences come from a man aged 35-49 years in good health and CMV-seropositive.

The chain is built from TRBV13 and TRBJ2-1; 8 nucleotides align to TRBD1. CDR1 PRHDT and CDR2 FYEKMQ come from the germline V gene (reference sequence). This CDR3 is 13 amino acids long. J was trimmed by 5 bases and V by 9 bases; bases with no gene match: 6. In DNA, the CDR3 is TGTGCCAGTTCGACAGGGGTGGACAATGAGCAGTTCTTC. Its translation: CASSTGVDNEQFF.

The chain couples TRBV4-3 to TRBJ1-2, with 8 bases matching TRBD1. The junction had 6 bases not matched to a gene; V was cut back by 2 bases and J by 4 bases. Germline V gives CDR1 LGHNA, CDR2 YSLEER. The CDR3 is 15 amino acids. The CDR3 DNA reads as TGCGCCAGCAGCCAATCTGGACAGGGTGGCTATGGCTACACCTTC. This sequence encodes CASSQSGQGGYGYTF.

This clone came up a few times. The rearrangement links TRBV5-6 to TRBJ1-4; D may be TRBD1 (6 bases). CDR3 size: 15 residues. The germline V gene has CDR1 SGHDT and CDR2 YYEEEE. V dropped 3 bases and J dropped 5 bases, with 14 bases sitting between them. CDR3: CASSSAGQLNEKLFF. The CDR3 nucleotides read TGTGCCAGCAGCTCCGCCGGACAGCTAAATGAAAAACTGTTTTTT.

The gene calls are TRBV30 and TRBJ2-7, with unresolved D. The CDR3 has 12 amino acids. Trimming cost V 1 base and J 10 bases, with 14 bases left between them. Germline CDR1 and CDR2: GTSNPN and SVGIG (reference sequence). The CDR3 protein is CAWSGRLEKQYF. The CDR3 nucleotides read TGTGCCTGGAGTGGGCGGCTTGAGAAACAGTACTTC.

The V call is TRBV5-1, the J call TRBJ1-2; 8 nucleotides agree with TRBD1. Germline loops: CDR1 SGHRS, CDR2 YFSETQ. This CDR3 is built from 15 residues. The J segment lost 6 bases and the V segment lost 1 base, leaving 8 bases of the junction unmatched. This CDR3 is CASSLSPRTGHGYTF. CDR3 DNA: TGCGCCAGCAGCTTGTCCCCACGGACAGGGCATGGCTACACCTTC. The variable domain in full, completed from reference TRBV5-1 and TRBJ1-2, reads KAGVTQTPRYLIKTRGQQVTLSCSPISGHRSVSWYQQTPGQGLQFLFEYFSETQRNKGNFPGRFSGRQFSNSRSEMNVSTLELGDSALYLCASSLSPRTGHGYTFGSGTRLTVV.

The chain combines TRBV7-9 with TRBJ2-5, with 12 bases lining up with TRBD2. The CDR3 has 15 residues. V gave up 5 bases and J gave up 2 bases; unmatched junction bases: 3. From germline, CDR1 is SEHNR and CDR2 FQNEAQ (reference sequence). CDR3 amino acids: CASSVTSGGQETQYF. In nucleotides, the CDR3 is TGTGCCAGCAGCGTTACTAGCGGGGGGCAAGAGACCCAGTACTTC.

This clone came up a few times. The V and J genes are TRBV7-3 and TRBJ2-5; tentative D call: TRBD1 (7 bases). The DNA end favors TRBJ2-7, so the J call may be wrong. The CDR3 contains 15 residues. CDR1 SGHTA and CDR2 FQGTGA come from the germline V gene. The chain's CDR3 is CASSQRGRGAYEQYF. The CDR3 bases are TGTGCCAGCAGCCAGAGGGGCAGGGGGGCCTACGAGCAGTACTTC.

The rearrangement joins TRBV11-2 to TRBJ2-2; D gene uncertain. The V end was cut by 0 bases, the J end by 6 bases, with 11 bases between. CDR1 and CDR2 from the germline V gene are SGHAT and FQNNGV. The CDR3 is 15 amino acids. For the CDR3, the DNA is TGTGCCAGCAGCTTAGAACAGCTCAAGTCCGGGGAGCTGTTTTTT. Protein: CASSLEQLKSGELFF. Variable domain in full (rest from reference TRBV11-2 and TRBJ2-2): EAGVAQSPRYKIIEKRQSVAFWCNPISGHATLYWYQQILGQGPKLLIQFQNNGVVDDSQLPKDRFSAERLKGVDSTLKIQPAKLEDSAVYLCASSLEQLKSGELFFGEGSRLTVL.

The sample holds many counts of this clone. The chain joins TRBV4-1 to TRBJ1-5, with D unclear. The germline V gene encodes CDR1 MGHRA and CDR2 YSYEKL. The V end lost 3 bases, the J end lost 5 bases, and 14 bases lay between the germline ends. This CDR3 comprises 15 residues. The CDR3 coding sequence is TGCGCCAGCAGCCATCATCACGGACTGGATCAGCCCCAGCATTTT. It encodes CASSHHHGLDQPQHF.

This chain links TRBV5-8 with TRBJ2-2; 8 positions match TRBD1. Germline V gene sequence: CDR1 SGHTS, CDR2 YDEGEE. Losses at the gene ends were 3 bases for V and 6 bases for J; bases not matched to a gene: 10. CDR3 size: 16 residues. DNA of the CDR3: TGTGCCAGCAGCTCCCCCCTGCAGGGGGCCGCCGGGGAGCTGTTTTTT. Its translation: CASSSPLQGAAGELFF.

This chain connects TRBV19 to TRBJ1-2; D gene unclear. The V end was cut by 7 bases, the J end by 8 bases, with 20 bases between. The CDR3 is 14 residues long. CDR1 is LNHDA, CDR2 SQIVND, per germline (reference sequence). The CDR3, as DNA: TGTGCCAGTAAAAATGTGGGAACGGGAGCCGGCTACACCTTC. The encoded protein is CASKNVGTGAGYTF.

This clone was observed a few times. Other DNA sequences from this sample encode an identical CDR3 as well. The chain uses TRBV6-4 and TRBJ2-3; D not certain. Germline CDR1 and CDR2: MRHNA and SNTAGT. Trimming cost V 3 bases and J 0 bases, with 4 bases left between them. The CDR3 is made up of 13 amino acids. The CDR3 is CASSDTSTDTQYF. The CDR3 DNA is TGTGCCAGCAGTGATACTAGCACAGATACGCAGTATTTT.

This chain joins TRBV2 and TRBJ1-2; maybe TRBD1 (6 bases). Germline V gene data show CDR1 as SNHLY and CDR2 as FYNNEI. V lost 5 bases and J 2 bases, leaving 21 bases between the germline ends. There are 17 residues in the CDR3. As DNA, the CDR3 is TGTGCCAGCAGTCCACTTGGGACAACGACCCCAAACTATGGCTACACCTTC. Translation: CASSPLGTTTPNYGYTF.

V usage is TRBV5-5 and J usage is TRBJ1-1; no clear D gene. With 4 bases removed from V and 4 bases from J, the gap between germline ends came to 11 bases. The CDR3 is 13 amino acids. CDR1 SGHKS and CDR2 YYEKEE come from the germline V gene (reference sequence). The CDR3, as DNA: TGTGCCAGCAGCCTCGAGCACGGCACTGAAGCTTTCTTT. Amino acids: CASSLEHGTEAFF.